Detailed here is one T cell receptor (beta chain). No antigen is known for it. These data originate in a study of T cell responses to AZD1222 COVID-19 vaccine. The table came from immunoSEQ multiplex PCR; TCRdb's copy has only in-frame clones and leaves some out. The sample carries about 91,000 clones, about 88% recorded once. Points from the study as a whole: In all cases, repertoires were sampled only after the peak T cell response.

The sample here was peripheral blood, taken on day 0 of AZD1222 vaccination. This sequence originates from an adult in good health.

The CDR3 sequence is CASSQEGGPTLYEQYF. In DNA form, the CDR3 reads TGTGCCAGCAGCCAAGAGGGGGGACCGACCTTATACGAGCAGTACTTC. The chain links TRBV4-2 to TRBJ2-7; TRBD2 might be the D (6 bases). CDR1 and CDR2 from the germline V gene are LGHNA and YNFKEQ. Trimming took 0 bases from V and 4 from J, leaving 16 bases between them. The CDR3 is 16 residues long.